This T cell receptor beta chain was obtained from a study of preoperative IRX-2 immunotherapy in early breast cancer. The CDR3 loop spans 16 amino acids. Germline CDR1 GTSNPN, CDR2 SVGIG (reference sequence). Trimming removed 0 bases from V and 7 bases from J; junction bases left unmatched: 9. TCRdb's copy holds only in-frame clones and misses some; the assay was immunoSEQ multiplex PCR. The table includes 75,000 to 100,000 clones, 80% to 90% detected once. The treatment: preoperative locoregional IRX-2 cytokine immunotherapy. Patients received preoperative, locoregional IRX-2 cytokine immunotherapy in a phase Ib study.

The starting material was tumor tissue, obtained after IRX-2 immunotherapy. The sequence was obtained from a human donor with breast cancer. The chain recombines TRBV30 with TRBJ1-6; 7 bases map to TRBD1. The CDR3 DNA reads TGTGCCTGGAGTGTATCCCGACAGGGTAGGAATTCACCCCTCCACTTT. This sequence encodes CAWSVSRQGRNSPLHF.